Listed below are T cell receptor beta chains from one sample, sequenced in a study of CXCR3-negative and CXCR3-positive naive CD8 T cells. TCRdb re-called the 5' RACE reads and catalogs CDR3 proteins one per entry, DNA excluded. In all, the sample yields around 63,000 distinct CDR3 sequences. The specimen sequenced was naive CXCR3+ CD8+ T cells from blood. The receptor source for this set is a human donor in good health. Some clones in this sample may be carry-over from other donors' samples. Each CDR3 is given with its conserved first and last residue.

j_gene: TRBJ2-7
v_gene: TRBV7-3
CDR3aa: CASSPSGGPSYEQYF

j_gene: TRBJ2-7
v_gene: TRBV29-1
CDR3aa: CSVEVPTYEQYF

j_gene: TRBJ2-1
v_gene: TRBV7-8
CDR3aa: CASSLSGSTGNEQFF

j_gene: TRBJ2-5
v_gene: TRBV11-2
CDR3aa: CASSLDPSVETQYF

j_gene: TRBJ2-7
v_gene: TRBV21-1
CDR3aa: CASSKALFGRKDYEQYF

j_gene: TRBJ2-7
v_gene: TRBV6-6
CDR3aa: CASSYLANEQYF

j_gene: TRBJ1-2
v_gene: TRBV28
CDR3aa: CAVLDRGYGYTF

j_gene: TRBJ2-7
v_gene: TRBV20-1
CDR3aa: CSARDQGFSYEQYF

j_gene: TRBJ2-2
v_gene: TRBV29-1
CDR3aa: CSVGPTNTGELFF

j_gene: TRBJ2-6
v_gene: TRBV5-4
CDR3aa: CASSLAGDHSGANVLTF

j_gene: TRBJ2-7
v_gene: TRBV6-4
CDR3aa: CASSERAGEAYEQYF

j_gene: TRBJ2-1
v_gene: TRBV20-1
CDR3aa: CSARQSGGYYNEQFF

j_gene: TRBJ2-3
v_gene: TRBV19
CDR3aa: CASSLAVSAIRNTQYF

j_gene: TRBJ2-1
v_gene: TRBV2
CDR3aa: CASEREANEQFF

j_gene: TRBJ1-2
v_gene: TRBV9
CDR3aa: CASSALAQGYTF

j_gene: TRBJ1-5
v_gene: TRBV20-1
CDR3aa: CSATRTDSNQPQHF

j_gene: TRBJ2-5
v_gene: TRBV4-3
CDR3aa: CASSQDRGETQYF

j_gene: TRBJ2-7
v_gene: TRBV12-3/TRBV12-4
CDR3aa: CASSWGVAYEQYF

j_gene: TRBJ2-1
v_gene: TRBV7-9
CDR3aa: CASSSSGGLYNEQFF

j_gene: TRBJ2-1
v_gene: TRBV12-3/TRBV12-4
CDR3aa: CASSALPSASSYNEQFF

j_gene: TRBJ2-1
v_gene: TRBV3-1
CDR3aa: CASSHGGGGEQFF

j_gene: TRBJ2-1
v_gene: TRBV6-2/TRBV6-3
CDR3aa: CASSFVPTSGNNEQFF

j_gene: TRBJ1-2
v_gene: TRBV15
CDR3aa: CATSRDYKYGYTF

j_gene: TRBJ2-1
v_gene: TRBV20-1
CDR3aa: CSARLPPEQFF

j_gene: TRBJ2-7
v_gene: TRBV9
CDR3aa: CASSVDGQTYEQYF

j_gene: TRBJ2-5
v_gene: TRBV12-5
CDR3aa: CATPRLRDHQETQYF

j_gene: TRBJ2-3
v_gene: TRBV4-3
CDR3aa: CASSHPTGDNTDTQYF

j_gene: TRBJ2-5
v_gene: TRBV28
CDR3aa: CASSTGSRETQYF

j_gene: TRBJ2-6
v_gene: TRBV6-1
CDR3aa: CASSEGGTGANVLTF

j_gene: TRBJ1-3
v_gene: TRBV20-1
CDR3aa: CSAGDSGNTIYF

j_gene: TRBJ1-2
v_gene: TRBV7-9
CDR3aa: CASSLGAEDRGRGHGYTF

j_gene: TRBJ2-4
v_gene: TRBV7-2
CDR3aa: CASSFAGPPGGNIQYF

j_gene: TRBJ2-7
v_gene: TRBV29-1
CDR3aa: CSVFDSYEQYF

j_gene: TRBJ2-1
v_gene: TRBV12-3/TRBV12-4
CDR3aa: CASSPTSEDNNEQFF

j_gene: TRBJ1-4
v_gene: TRBV20-1
CDR3aa: CSAQTGVNEKLFF

j_gene: TRBJ1-5
v_gene: TRBV12-2
CDR3aa: CASRHSRKTGNYSNQPQHF

j_gene: TRBJ1-2
v_gene: TRBV29-1
CDR3aa: CSVEDLPGQGVDYGYTF

j_gene: TRBJ2-7
v_gene: TRBV27
CDR3aa: CASSLRESSYEQYF

j_gene: TRBJ1-6
v_gene: TRBV28
CDR3aa: CASSSGTGDNSPLHF

j_gene: TRBJ1-1
v_gene: TRBV4-2
CDR3aa: CASSQATGGTEAFF

j_gene: TRBJ2-7
v_gene: TRBV29-1
CDR3aa: CSVEDRPGVSYEQYF

j_gene: TRBJ1-1
v_gene: TRBV10-1
CDR3aa: CASSDRTGRFMLRNTEAFF

j_gene: TRBJ1-3
v_gene: TRBV11-3
CDR3aa: CASSARDSSRSGNTIYF

j_gene: TRBJ2-1
v_gene: TRBV7-6
CDR3aa: CASSLGDSHNEQFF

j_gene: TRBJ2-1
v_gene: TRBV3-1
CDR3aa: CASSEDRGVYNEQFF

j_gene: TRBJ1-1
v_gene: TRBV7-7
CDR3aa: CASSLSWNTEAFF

j_gene: TRBJ1-5
v_gene: TRBV5-1
CDR3aa: CASSFTGNQPQHF

j_gene: TRBJ2-7
v_gene: TRBV20-1
CDR3aa: CSARGFYEQYF

j_gene: TRBJ2-3
v_gene: TRBV5-1
CDR3aa: CASSTFTDTQYF

j_gene: TRBJ1-1
v_gene: TRBV7-6
CDR3aa: CASSPSTDMNTEAFF

j_gene: TRBJ2-3
v_gene: TRBV14
CDR3aa: CASSQDGYGADRRYTQYF

j_gene: TRBJ1-2
v_gene: TRBV4-3
CDR3aa: CASSQDRGVDNGYTF

j_gene: TRBJ2-1
v_gene: TRBV9
CDR3aa: CASSVEFSAYNEQFF

j_gene: TRBJ1-2
v_gene: TRBV29-1
CDR3aa: CSVERQGLGYTF

j_gene: TRBJ2-1
v_gene: TRBV19
CDR3aa: CASSFTGPYNEQFF

j_gene: TRBJ1-2
v_gene: TRBV14
CDR3aa: CASSLGTGDIYGYTF

j_gene: TRBJ2-1
v_gene: TRBV28
CDR3aa: CASSYGRGSNEQFF